This TCR beta chain was sequenced in a study of CD8 T cells in Susac syndrome. CDR3 length: 17 amino acids. Germline CDR1 is SGDLS and CDR2 is YYNGEE. The J segment lost 0 bases and the V segment lost 4 bases, leaving 5 bases of the junction unmatched. An amount of RNA that ranged from roughly 0.45 to 1 ug was reverse transcribed with random hexamers. Coverage of TCR beta CDR3 amplification by immunoSEQ multiplex PCR extended to 54 Vbeta and 13 Jbeta. TCRdb analysed the immunoSEQ multiplex PCR reads with MiXCR anew, one entry per CDR3 protein. Of fewer than 350,000 distinct CDR3 sequences listed, approximately 91% are singletons. Sequencing of TCR beta was performed on blood CD8+ and CD4+ T cells. Included as multiple sclerosis controls were treatment-naive patients who had stable or active relapsing-remitting disease. Through negative isolation, CD4+ and CD8+ T cells were obtained, while TEMRA cells were enriched using FACS.

This TCR was recovered from a human donor with multiple sclerosis. The sample comprised CD8+ T cells from PBMCs. The genes are TRBV9 and TRBJ2-5; 14 nucleotides match TRBD2. CDR3 sequence reads: CASSTGLAGAHQETQYF. The CDR3 nucleotides are TGTGCCAGCAGCACGGGACTAGCGGGGGCCCACCAAGAGACCCAGTACTTC.